The 15 T cell receptor beta chains given below trace back to one sample, sequenced in a study of T cells in Graves' hyperthyroidism and ophthalmopathy. The source material, RNA transcripts, was used to amplify TCR beta CDR3 regions. The HTBI set primed first-round TCR CDR3 RT-PCR. TCRdb passed the multiplex PCR reads through MiXCR, listing each CDR3 protein once. The sample has about 360,000 distinct CDR3 sequences, 13% seen once; the top ten hold 9.2%. Sequencing used blood. All receptors derive from a woman aged 18-30 years with Graves' hyperthyroidism.

The chain is built from TRBV6-5 and TRBJ2-5; D gene ambiguous. Germline lookup yields CDR1 MNHEY and CDR2 SVGAGI. V was cut by 2 bases and J by 2 bases, with 6 bases left in between. The CDR3 runs to 13 residues. The CDR3 DNA reads TGTGCCAGCAGTTACATGGGGCAAGAGACCCAGTACTTC. Its translation: CASSYMGQETQYF.

As to this clonotype: Possible read error: a much larger clone is one base away. The rearrangement uses TRBV20-1 and TRBJ1-5; a weak D match, TRBD1 (5 bases). Germline V gene sequence: CDR1 DFQATT, CDR2 SNEGSKA (reference sequence). This CDR3 contains 23 residues. The CDR3 DNA sequence: TGCAGTGCCGCTAGGCCCGGGGCAGGGAAACTAACAGGATATTACACAGCCAATCAACCCCAGCATTTT. This gives the protein CSAARPGAGKLTGYYTANQPQHF.

This chain connects TRBV7-9 to TRBJ2-7; D gene ambiguous. This CDR3 comprises 13 residues. Germline loops: CDR1 SEHNR, CDR2 FQNEAQ (reference sequence). Trimming removed 4 bases at V and 0 bases at J, with 7 bases between. In DNA form, the CDR3 reads TGTGCCAGCAGCTCACGCACCTCCTACGAGCAGTACTTC. This gives the protein CASSSRTSYEQYF.

Turning to this clonotype: Possible read error: a much larger clone is one base away. The chain joins TRBV28 to TRBJ2-1; D possibly matches TRBD1 or TRBD2 (5 bases each). Trimming took 3 bases from V and 3 from J, leaving 15 bases between them. This CDR3 is built from 16 residues. The germline V gene encodes CDR1 MDHEN and CDR2 SYDVKM. The CDR3 DNA is TGTGCCAGCAGTTTCTTTTTCGGGGCCCACTACAATGAGCAGTTCTTC. As protein: CASSFFFGAHYNEQFF.

This clonotype has at least ten counts. J is TRBJ2-2 and V is TRBV7-2, with D possibly matching TRBD2 (5 bases). The CDR3 length is 14 residues. Germline V gene sequence: CDR1 SGHTA, CDR2 FQGNSA. The V end lost 6 bases, the J end lost 4 bases, and 12 bases lay between the germline ends. In DNA form, the CDR3 reads TGTGCCAGCAGGCGAGGGAAGGGCACCGGGGAGCTGTTTTTT. It yields the protein CASRRGKGTGELFF.

This clonotype was picked up many times. The J gene is TRBJ1-2, the V gene TRBV6-1, with a tentative D call TRBD1 (6 bases). Trimming shortened V by 5 bases and J by 5 bases, and 12 bases separated the two germline ends. Germline V gene data show CDR1 as MNHNS and CDR2 as SASEGT. The CDR3 has 13 residues. This CDR3 reads CASSPKGQYGYTF. The CDR3 DNA follows: TGTGCCAGCAGTCCCAAAGGACAGTATGGCTACACCTTC.

This clonotype has ten or more counts. CDR3 in amino acids: CASSLGQVSYEQYF. The CDR3, as DNA: TGTGCCAGCAGTCTCGGACAGGTCTCCTACGAGCAGTACTTC. The chain employs TRBV28 and TRBJ2-7; TRBD1 aligns across 7 bases. Trimming took 5 bases from V and 0 from J; bases not matched to a gene: 4. From germline, CDR1 is MDHEN and CDR2 SYDVKM. This CDR3 has 14 amino acids.

This clonotype was detected ten times or more. The genes are TRBV2 and TRBJ2-6, with 9 nucleotides matching TRBD1. The CDR3 has 17 amino acids. J lost 0 bases, V lost 7 bases, and 7 bases had no gene match. From germline, CDR1 is SNHLY and CDR2 FYNNEI. The CDR3 loop is CASNPGQGISGANVLTF. In DNA form, the CDR3 reads TGTGCCAGCAACCCGGGACAGGGAATCTCTGGGGCCAACGTCCTGACTTTC.

In its sample, this clonotype was seen a few times. The V call is TRBV7-3, the J call TRBJ2-1; TRBD2 agrees at 7 bases. J lost 5 bases, V lost 5 bases, and 6 bases had no gene match. This CDR3 is 14 amino acids long. Germline CDR1 is SGHTA and CDR2 is FQGTGA. The CDR3 bases are TGTGCCAGCAGCCCAACGGGGGGAAACAATGAGCAGTTCTTC. Protein sequence: CASSPTGGNNEQFF.

This clonotype showed up many times. The V call is TRBV5-5, the J call TRBJ2-1; D possibly corresponds to TRBD2 (6 bases). The length of the CDR3 is 14 residues. V lost 4 bases and J 6 bases, leaving 14 bases between the germline ends. CDR1 and CDR2 (germline): SGHKS, YYEKEE (reference sequence). The CDR3 is CASSPGTSPNEQFF. The CDR3 coding sequence is TGTGCCAGCAGCCCCGGGACTTCCCCCAATGAGCAGTTCTTC.

This clonotype has ten or more counts. The rearrangement joins TRBV11-2 to TRBJ1-6; 10 positions match TRBD1. In germline, CDR1 is SGHAT, CDR2 FQNNGV. The CDR3 spans 14 residues. V was pared by 5 bases and J by 10 bases, with 5 bases of the junction left unmatched. The CDR3 DNA reads TGTGCCAGCAGCCGCGACAGGGGGCAGTCACCCCTCCACTTT. It yields the protein CASSRDRGQSPLHF. Supplemented by reference TRBV11-2 and TRBJ1-6, the full variable domain reads EAGVAQSPRYKIIEKRQSVAFWCNPISGHATLYWYQQILGQGPKLLIQFQNNGVVDDSQLPKDRFSAERLKGVDSTLKIQPAKLEDSAVYLCASSRDRGQSPLHFGNGTRLTVT.

This clonotype was seen many times. The chain couples TRBV6-5 to TRBJ1-2; D is undetermined. V was pared by 0 bases and J by 4 bases, with 12 bases between. From germline, CDR1 is MNHEY and CDR2 SVGAGI. This CDR3 spans 15 amino acids. The CDR3 DNA reads TGTGCCAGCAGTTACTCGAGGGAAGTTAGCTATGGCTACACCTTC. Amino acids: CASSYSREVSYGYTF.

This clonotype was seen at least ten times. The rearrangement links TRBV5-6 to TRBJ2-5; D is perhaps TRBD1 or TRBD2 (5 bases each). Trimming pared 2 bases from V and 5 bases from J, leaving 16 bases between. The CDR3 contains 15 residues. CDR1 and CDR2 from the germline V gene are SGHDT and YYEEEE. CDR3 in amino acids: CASSFLGPGQETQYF. The DNA for the CDR3 is TGTGCCAGCAGCTTCTTAGGGCCGGGGCAGGAGACCCAGTACTTC.

There are many counts of this clonotype. CDR3 in DNA: TGCAGTGCTAGGAGGGACAGGGAAAGTGACACTGAAGCTTTCTTT. Translated, it gives CSARRDRESDTEAFF. The chain employs TRBV20-1 and TRBJ1-1; 9 nucleotides match TRBD1. Germline-derived CDR1 and CDR2 are DFQATT and SNEGSKA (reference sequence). The trim removed 3 bases at V and 3 bases at J, leaving 8 bases unmatched. CDR3 length: 15 amino acids.

Details on this clonotype: A much bigger clone sits one base away, suggesting this may be a read error. This chain joins TRBV12-3 or TRBV12-4 and TRBJ1-1, with D tentatively TRBD1 (6 bases). This CDR3 contains 15 residues. V was shortened by 8 bases and J by 3 bases, with 19 bases between the two germline ends. The CDR3 region has the DNA TGTGCCAGCCCCCCTGGAGGGGGAGCGTACACTGAAGCTTTCTTT. It encodes CASPPGGGAYTEAFF.